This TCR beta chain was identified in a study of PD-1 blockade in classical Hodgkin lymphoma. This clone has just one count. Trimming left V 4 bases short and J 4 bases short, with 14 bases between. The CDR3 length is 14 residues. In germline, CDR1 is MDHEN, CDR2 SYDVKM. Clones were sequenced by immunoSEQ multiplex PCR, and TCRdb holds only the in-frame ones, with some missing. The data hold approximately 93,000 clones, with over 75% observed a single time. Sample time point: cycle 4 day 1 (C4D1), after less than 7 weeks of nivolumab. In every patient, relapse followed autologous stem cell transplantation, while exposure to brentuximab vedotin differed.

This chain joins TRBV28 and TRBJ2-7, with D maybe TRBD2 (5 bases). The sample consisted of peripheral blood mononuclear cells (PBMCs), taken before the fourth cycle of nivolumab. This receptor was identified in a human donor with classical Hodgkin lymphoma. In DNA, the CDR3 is TGTGCCAGCAGTTATAGGGAGATAGGGTACGAGCAGTACTTC. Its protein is CASSYREIGYEQYF.